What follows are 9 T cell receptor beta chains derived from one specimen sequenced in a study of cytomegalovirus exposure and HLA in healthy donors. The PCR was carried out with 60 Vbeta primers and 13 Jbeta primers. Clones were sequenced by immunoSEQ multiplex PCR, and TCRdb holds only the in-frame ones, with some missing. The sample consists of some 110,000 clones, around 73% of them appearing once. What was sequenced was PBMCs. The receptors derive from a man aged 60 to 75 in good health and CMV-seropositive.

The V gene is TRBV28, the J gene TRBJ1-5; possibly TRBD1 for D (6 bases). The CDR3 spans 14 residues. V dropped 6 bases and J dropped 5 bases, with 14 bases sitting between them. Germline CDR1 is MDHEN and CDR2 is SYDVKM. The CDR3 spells CASSLGGDHQPQHF. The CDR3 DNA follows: TGTGCCAGCAGCCTAGGGGGGGATCATCAGCCCCAGCATTTT.

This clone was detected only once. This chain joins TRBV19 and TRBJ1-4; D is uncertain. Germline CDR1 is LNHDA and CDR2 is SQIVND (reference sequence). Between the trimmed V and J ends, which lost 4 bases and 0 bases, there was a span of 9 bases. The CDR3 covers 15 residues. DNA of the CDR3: TGTGCCAGTAGTAACGATCGGTCAACTAATGAAAAACTGTTTTTT. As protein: CASSNDRSTNEKLFF. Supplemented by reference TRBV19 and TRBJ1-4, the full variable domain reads DGGITQSPKYLFRKEGQNVTLSCEQNLNHDAMYWYRQDPGQGLRLIYYSQIVNDFQKGDIAEGYSVSREKKESFPLTVTSAQKNPTAFYLCASSNDRSTNEKLFFGSGTQLSVL.

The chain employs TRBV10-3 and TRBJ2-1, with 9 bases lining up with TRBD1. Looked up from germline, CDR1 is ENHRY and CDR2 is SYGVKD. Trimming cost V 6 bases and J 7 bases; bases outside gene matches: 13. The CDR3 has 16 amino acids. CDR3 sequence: CAIRKIPGQGGNEQFF. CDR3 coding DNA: TGTGCCATCAGAAAAATTCCGGGACAGGGAGGTAATGAGCAGTTCTTC.

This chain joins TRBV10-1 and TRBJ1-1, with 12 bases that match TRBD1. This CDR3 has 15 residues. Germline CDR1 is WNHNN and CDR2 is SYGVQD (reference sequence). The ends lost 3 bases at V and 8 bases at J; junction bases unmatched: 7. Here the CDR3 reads CASSDRDRGRREAFF. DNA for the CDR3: TGCGCCAGCAGTGACCGGGACAGGGGGCGCAGGGAAGCTTTCTTT.

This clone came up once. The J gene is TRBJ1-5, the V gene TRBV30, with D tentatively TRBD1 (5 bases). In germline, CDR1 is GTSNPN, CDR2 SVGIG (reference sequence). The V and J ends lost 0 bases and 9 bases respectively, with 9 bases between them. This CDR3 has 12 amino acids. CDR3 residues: CAWSVTGGPQHF. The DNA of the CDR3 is TGTGCCTGGAGTGTAACAGGCGGGCCCCAGCATTTT.

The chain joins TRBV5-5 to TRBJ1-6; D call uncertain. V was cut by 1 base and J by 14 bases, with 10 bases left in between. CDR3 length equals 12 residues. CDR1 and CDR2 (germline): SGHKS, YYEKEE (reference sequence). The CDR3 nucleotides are TGTGCCAGCAGCTTGTGGGCAGGCACCCTCCACTTT. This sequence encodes CASSLWAGTLHF. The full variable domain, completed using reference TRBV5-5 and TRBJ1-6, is DAGVTQSPTHLIKTRGQQVTLRCSPISGHKSVSWYQQVLGQGPQFIFQYYEKEERGRGNFPDRFSARQFPNYSSELNVNALLLGDSALYLCASSLWAGTLHFGNGTRLTVT.

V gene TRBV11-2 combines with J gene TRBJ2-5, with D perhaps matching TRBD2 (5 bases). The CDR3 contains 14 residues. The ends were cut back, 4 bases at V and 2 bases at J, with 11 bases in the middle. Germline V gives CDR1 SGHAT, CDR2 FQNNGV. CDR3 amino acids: CASSSEPGQETQYF. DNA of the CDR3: TGTGCCAGCAGCTCCGAACCGGGACAAGAGACCCAGTACTTC.

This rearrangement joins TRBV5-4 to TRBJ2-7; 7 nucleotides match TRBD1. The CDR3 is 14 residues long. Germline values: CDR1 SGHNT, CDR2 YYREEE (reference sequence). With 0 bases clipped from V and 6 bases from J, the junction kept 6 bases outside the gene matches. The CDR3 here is CASSLATGVREQYF. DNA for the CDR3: TGTGCCAGCAGCTTGGCCACAGGGGTCCGCGAGCAGTACTTC.

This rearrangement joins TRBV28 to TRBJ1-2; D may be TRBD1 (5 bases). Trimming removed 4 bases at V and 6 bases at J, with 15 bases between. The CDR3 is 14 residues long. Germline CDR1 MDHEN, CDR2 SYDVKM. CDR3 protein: CASSSAGNVDGYTF. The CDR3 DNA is TGTGCCAGCAGTTCCGCAGGGAACGTCGATGGCTACACCTTC.